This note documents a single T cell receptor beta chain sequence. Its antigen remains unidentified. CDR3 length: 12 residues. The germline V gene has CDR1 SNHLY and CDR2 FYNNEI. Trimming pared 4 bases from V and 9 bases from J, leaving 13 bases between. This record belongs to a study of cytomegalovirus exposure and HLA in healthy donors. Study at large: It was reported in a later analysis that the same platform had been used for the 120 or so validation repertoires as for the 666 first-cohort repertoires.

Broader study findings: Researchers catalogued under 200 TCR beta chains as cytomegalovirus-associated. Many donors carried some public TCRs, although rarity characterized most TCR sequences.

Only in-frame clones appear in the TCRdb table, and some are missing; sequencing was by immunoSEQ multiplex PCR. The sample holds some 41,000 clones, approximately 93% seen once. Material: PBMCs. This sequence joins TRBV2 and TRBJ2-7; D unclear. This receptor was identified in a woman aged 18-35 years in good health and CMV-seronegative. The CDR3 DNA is TGTGCCAGCAGTGGTACGGCAGGAAGGCAGTACTTC. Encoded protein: CASSGTAGRQYF.